This entry is about one T cell receptor beta chain. As yet, its antigen is unknown. V lost 4 bases to trimming and J lost 5 bases; unmatched junction nucleotides: 8. Germline CDR1 SGHRS, CDR2 YFSETQ. The CDR3 is made up of 14 amino acids. These data originate in a study of lymphopenia after photon versus proton radiotherapy. Study-level results: Post-nadir diversity loss with photons came from oligoclonal expansion, particularly CD8+ Temra cells.

Some clones are missing from TCRdb's copy, which holds only in-frame ones; the method was immunoSEQ multiplex PCR. The sample lists some 27,000 clones, about 86% occurring once. Source: peripheral blood, taken from a patient treated with proton-based radiotherapy. The chain is built from TRBV5-1 and TRBJ2-5; 7 nucleotides agree with TRBD2. The receptor was isolated from a woman aged 60-70 years with cholangiocarcinoma. Some clones in this sample may be carry-over from other donors' samples. CDR3 region: CASSLLGGGETQYF. CDR3 nucleotide sequence: TGCGCCAGCAGCCTCCTTGGGGGAGGGGAGACCCAGTACTTC.